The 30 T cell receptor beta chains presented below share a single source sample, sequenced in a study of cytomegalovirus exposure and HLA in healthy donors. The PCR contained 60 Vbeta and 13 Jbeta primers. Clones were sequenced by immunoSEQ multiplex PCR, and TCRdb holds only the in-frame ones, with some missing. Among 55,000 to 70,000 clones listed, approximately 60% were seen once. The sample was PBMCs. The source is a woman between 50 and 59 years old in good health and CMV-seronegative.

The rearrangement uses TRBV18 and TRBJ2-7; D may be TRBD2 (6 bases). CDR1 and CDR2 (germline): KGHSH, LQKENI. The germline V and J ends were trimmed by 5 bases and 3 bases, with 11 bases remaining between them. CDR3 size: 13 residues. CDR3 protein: CASSLAAYYEQYF. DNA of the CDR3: TGTGCCAGCTCATTAGCGGCGTACTACGAGCAGTACTTC.

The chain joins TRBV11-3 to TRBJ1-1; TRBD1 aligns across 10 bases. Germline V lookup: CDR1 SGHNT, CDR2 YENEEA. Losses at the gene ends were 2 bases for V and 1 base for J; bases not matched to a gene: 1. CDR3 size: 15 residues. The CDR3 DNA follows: TGTGCCAGCAGCTTACGGGACAGGGGGAACACTGAAGCTTTCTTT. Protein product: CASSLRDRGNTEAFF.

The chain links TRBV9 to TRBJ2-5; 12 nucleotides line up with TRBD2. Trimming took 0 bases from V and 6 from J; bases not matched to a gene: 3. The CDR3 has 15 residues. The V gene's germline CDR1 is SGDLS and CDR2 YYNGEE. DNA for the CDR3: TGTGCCAGCAGCGTAGGGACTAGCGGGACTCAGACCCAGTACTTC. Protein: CASSVGTSGTQTQYF.

The CDR3 region has the DNA TGTGCCAGCAGCGCGATTACCGGGACAGCTGATCAGCCCCAGCATTTT. This translates into CASSAITGTADQPQHF. This chain joins TRBV2 and TRBJ1-5, with 7 positions matching TRBD1. Germline CDR1 reads SNHLY; CDR2 reads FYNNEI. The CDR3 loop spans 16 amino acids. Unmatched junction bases numbered 13, after V lost 6 bases and J lost 5 bases.

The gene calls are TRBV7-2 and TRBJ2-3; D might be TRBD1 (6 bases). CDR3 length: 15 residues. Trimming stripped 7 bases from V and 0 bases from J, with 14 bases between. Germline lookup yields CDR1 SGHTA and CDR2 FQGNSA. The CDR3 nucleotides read TGTGCCAGCACCATAGGGGGAACTAGCACAGATACGCAGTATTTT. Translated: CASTIGGTSTDTQYF.

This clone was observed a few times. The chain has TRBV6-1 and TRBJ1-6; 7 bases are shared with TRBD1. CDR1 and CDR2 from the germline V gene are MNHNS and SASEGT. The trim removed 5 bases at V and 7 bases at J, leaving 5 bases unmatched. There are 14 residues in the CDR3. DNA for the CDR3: TGTGCCAGCAGTCGGGACAGCCTCAATTCACCCCTCCACTTT. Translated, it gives CASSRDSLNSPLHF.

CDR3: CASSWGLNQPQHF. CDR3 bases: TGTGCCAGCAGTTGGGGACTCAATCAGCCCCAGCATTTT. The chain combines TRBV27 with TRBJ1-5; TRBD1 is a possible D gene (5 bases). Germline V gene sequence: CDR1 MNHEY, CDR2 SMNVEV (reference sequence). The germline V and J ends were trimmed by 4 bases and 3 bases, with 7 bases remaining between them. The CDR3 contains 13 residues.

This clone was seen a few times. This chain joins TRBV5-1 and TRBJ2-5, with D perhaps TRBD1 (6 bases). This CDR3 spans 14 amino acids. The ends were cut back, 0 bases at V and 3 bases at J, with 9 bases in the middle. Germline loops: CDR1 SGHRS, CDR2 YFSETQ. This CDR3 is CASSLGTAEETQYF. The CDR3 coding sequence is TGCGCCAGCAGCTTGGGGACAGCTGAAGAGACCCAGTACTTC.

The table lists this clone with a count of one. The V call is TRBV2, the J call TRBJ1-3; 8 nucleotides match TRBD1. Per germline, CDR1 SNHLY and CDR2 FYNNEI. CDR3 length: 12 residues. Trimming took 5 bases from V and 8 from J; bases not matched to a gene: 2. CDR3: CASSNRGDTIYF. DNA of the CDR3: TGTGCCAGCAGTAACAGGGGGGACACCATATATTTT.

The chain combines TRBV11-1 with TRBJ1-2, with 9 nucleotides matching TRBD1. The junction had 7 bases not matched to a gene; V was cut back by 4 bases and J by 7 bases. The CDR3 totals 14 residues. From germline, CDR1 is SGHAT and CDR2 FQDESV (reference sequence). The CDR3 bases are TGTGCCAGCAGCTGGGACGGGACAGGGTTTGGCTACACCTTC. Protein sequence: CASSWDGTGFGYTF.

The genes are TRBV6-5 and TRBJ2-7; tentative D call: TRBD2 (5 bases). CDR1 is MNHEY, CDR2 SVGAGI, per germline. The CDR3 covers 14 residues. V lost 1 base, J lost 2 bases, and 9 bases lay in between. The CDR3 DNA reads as TGTGCCAGCAGTTACTTGGTCGGGACCTACGAGCAGTACTTC. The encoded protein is CASSYLVGTYEQYF.

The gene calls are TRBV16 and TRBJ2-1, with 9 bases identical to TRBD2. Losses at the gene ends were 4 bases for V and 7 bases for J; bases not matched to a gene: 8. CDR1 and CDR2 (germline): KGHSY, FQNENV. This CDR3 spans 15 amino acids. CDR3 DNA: TGTGCCAGCAGCCCGCTAGCGGGAAACGGGAATGAGCAGTTCTTC. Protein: CASSPLAGNGNEQFF.

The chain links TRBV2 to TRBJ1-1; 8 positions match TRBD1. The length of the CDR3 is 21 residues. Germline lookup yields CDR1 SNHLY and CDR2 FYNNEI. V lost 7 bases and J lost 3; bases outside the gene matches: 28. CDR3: CASIGGGQTQGANFKDTEAFF. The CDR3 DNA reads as TGTGCCAGCATCGGTGGGGGCCAAACTCAGGGGGCGAATTTTAAGGACACTGAAGCTTTCTTT.

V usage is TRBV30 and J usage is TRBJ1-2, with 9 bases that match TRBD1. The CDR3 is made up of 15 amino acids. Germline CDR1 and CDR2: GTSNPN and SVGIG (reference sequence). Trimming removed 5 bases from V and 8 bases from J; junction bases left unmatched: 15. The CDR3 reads CAWRNMDRGVGGYTF. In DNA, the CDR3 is TGTGCCTGGCGTAATATGGACAGGGGAGTAGGCGGCTACACCTTC.

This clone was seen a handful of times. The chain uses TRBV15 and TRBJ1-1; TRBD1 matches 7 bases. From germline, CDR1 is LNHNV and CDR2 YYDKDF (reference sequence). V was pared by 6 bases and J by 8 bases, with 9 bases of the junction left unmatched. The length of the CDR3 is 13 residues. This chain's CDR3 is CATRISGTAEAFF. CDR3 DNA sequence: TGTGCCACCAGGATATCGGGGACAGCCGAAGCTTTCTTT.

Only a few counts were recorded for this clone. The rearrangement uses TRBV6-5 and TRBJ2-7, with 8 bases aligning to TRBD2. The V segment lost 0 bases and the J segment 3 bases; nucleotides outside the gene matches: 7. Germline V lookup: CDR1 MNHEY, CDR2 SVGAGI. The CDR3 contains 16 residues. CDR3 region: CASSYSPAGEVYEQYF. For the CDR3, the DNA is TGTGCCAGCAGTTACTCCCCAGCGGGAGAGGTCTACGAGCAGTACTTC.

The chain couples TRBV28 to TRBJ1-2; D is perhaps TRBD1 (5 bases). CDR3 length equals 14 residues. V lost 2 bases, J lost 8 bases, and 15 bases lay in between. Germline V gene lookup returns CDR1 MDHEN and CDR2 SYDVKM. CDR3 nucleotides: TGTGCCAGCAGTTTAAACGGACACGTTAGGGGCTACACCTTC. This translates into CASSLNGHVRGYTF.

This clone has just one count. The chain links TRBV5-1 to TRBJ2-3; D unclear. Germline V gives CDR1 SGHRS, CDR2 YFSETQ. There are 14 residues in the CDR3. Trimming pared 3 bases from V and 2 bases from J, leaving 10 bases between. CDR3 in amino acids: CASSWLGPTDTQYF. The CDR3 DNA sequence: TGCGCCAGCAGCTGGCTGGGCCCCACAGATACGCAGTATTTT.

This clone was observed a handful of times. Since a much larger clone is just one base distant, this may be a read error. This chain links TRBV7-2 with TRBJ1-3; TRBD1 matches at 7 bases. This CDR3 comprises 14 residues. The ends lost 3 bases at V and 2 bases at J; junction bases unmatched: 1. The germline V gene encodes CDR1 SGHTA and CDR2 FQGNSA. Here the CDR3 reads CASSLTGTGNTIYF. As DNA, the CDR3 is TGTGCCAGCAGCTTGACAGGGACTGGAAACACCATATATTTT.

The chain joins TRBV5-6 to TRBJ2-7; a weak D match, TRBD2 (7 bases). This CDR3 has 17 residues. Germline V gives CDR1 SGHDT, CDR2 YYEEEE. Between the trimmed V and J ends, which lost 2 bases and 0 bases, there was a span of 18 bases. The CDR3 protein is CASSFPFTGGFSYEQYF. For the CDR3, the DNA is TGTGCCAGCAGCTTCCCCTTCACGGGGGGCTTCTCCTACGAGCAGTACTTC. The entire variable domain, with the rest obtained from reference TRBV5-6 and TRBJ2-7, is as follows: DAGVTQSPTHLIKTRGQQVTLRCSPKSGHDTVSWYQQALGQGPQFIFQYYEEEERQRGNFPDRFSGHQFPNYSSELNVNALLLGDSALYLCASSFPFTGGFSYEQYFGPGTRLTVT.

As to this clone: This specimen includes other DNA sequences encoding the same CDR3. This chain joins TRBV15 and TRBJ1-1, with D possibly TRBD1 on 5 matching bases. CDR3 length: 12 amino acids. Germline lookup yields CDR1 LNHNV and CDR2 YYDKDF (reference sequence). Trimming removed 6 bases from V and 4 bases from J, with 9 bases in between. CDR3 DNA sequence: TGTGCCACCAGGGGGCGGGGCACTGAAGCTTTCTTT. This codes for CATRGRGTEAFF.

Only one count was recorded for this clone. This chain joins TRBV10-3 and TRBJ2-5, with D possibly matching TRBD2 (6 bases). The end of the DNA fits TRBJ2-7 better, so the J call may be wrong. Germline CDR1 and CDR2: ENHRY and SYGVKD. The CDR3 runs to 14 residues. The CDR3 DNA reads TGTGCCATCAGGCACTGGGGGGAAAGCCACGAGCAGTACTTC. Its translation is CAIRHWGESHEQYF.

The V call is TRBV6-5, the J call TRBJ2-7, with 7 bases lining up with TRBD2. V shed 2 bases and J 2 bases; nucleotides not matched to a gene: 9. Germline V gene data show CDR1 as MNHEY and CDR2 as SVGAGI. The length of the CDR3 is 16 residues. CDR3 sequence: CASSYRGGSNPYEQYF. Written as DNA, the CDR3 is TGTGCCAGCAGTTACCGGGGCGGGAGCAACCCCTACGAGCAGTACTTC.

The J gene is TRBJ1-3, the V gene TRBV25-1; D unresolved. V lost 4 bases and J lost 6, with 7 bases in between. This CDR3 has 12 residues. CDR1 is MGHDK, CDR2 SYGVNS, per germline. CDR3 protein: CASSGEKNTIYF. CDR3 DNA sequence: TGTGCCAGCAGTGGAGAGAAAAACACCATATATTTT.

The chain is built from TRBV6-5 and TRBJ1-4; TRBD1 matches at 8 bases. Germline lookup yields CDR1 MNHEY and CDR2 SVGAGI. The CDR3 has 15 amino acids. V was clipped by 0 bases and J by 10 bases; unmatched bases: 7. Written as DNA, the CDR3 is TGTGCCAGCAGTTACTCGGGGACAGGAGAAGGAAAACTGTTTTTT. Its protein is CASSYSGTGEGKLFF.

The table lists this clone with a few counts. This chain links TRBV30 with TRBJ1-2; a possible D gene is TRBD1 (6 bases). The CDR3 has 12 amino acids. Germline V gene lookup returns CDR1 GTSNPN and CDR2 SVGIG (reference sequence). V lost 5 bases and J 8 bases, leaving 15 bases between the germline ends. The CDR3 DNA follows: TGTGCCTGGGGCGGACAGAATTTAGGCTACACCTTC. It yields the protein CAWGGQNLGYTF.

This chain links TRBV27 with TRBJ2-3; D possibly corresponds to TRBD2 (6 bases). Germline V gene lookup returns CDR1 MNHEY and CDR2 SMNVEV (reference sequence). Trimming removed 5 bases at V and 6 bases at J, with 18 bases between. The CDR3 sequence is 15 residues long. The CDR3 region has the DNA TGTGCCAGCAGTCCCCGACAGTGGGCGGGGGATACGCAGTATTTT. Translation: CASSPRQWAGDTQYF.

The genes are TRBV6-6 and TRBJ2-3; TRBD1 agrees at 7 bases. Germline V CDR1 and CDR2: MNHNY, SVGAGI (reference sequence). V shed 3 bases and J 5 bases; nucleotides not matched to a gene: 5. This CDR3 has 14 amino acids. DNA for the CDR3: TGTGCCAGCAGTTATGTGACAGGGATAGATACGCAGTATTTT. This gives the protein CASSYVTGIDTQYF.

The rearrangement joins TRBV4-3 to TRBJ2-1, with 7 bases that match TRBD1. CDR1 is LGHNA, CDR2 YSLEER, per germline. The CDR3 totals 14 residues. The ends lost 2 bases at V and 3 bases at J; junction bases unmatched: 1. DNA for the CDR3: TGCGCCAGCAGCCAACGGACAGGCTACAATGAGCAGTTCTTC. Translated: CASSQRTGYNEQFF.

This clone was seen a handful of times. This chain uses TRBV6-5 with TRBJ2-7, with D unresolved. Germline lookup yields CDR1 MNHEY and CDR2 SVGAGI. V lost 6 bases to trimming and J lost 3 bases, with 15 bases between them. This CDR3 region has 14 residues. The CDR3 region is CASREPGELYEQYF. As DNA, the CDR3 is TGTGCCAGCAGGGAGCCCGGAGAGCTCTACGAGCAGTACTTC.